Below, 31 T cell receptor beta chains from the same sample are listed, as sequenced in a study of shared clonotypes between healthy human individuals. TCRdb's copy holds only in-frame clones and misses some; the assay was immunoSEQ multiplex PCR. The table lists about 560,000 clones, 70% to 80% of them singletons. Material for sequencing was PBMCs. The source is a woman between 35 and 50 years old in good health. Some clones in this sample may be carry-over from other donors' samples.

There are a few counts of this clone. The chain carries TRBV30 and TRBJ2-6; no definite D call. This CDR3 region has 12 residues. The ends were cut back, 4 bases at V and 0 bases at J, with 1 base in the middle. Per germline, CDR1 GTSNPN and CDR2 SVGIG (reference sequence). The CDR3, as DNA: TGTGCCTGGAACTCTGGGGCCAACGTCCTGACTTTC. It translates to CAWNSGANVLTF.

The rearrangement joins TRBV21-1 to TRBJ2-3; no DNA check was done on the table's D call, TRBD1. TRBV21-1 is a recognized pseudogene. The CDR3 contains 17 residues. The CDR3 coding sequence is TGTGCCAGCAGCAAAGATAAGGAGGGGGCAGGCACAGATACGCAGTATTTT. Amino acid sequence: CASSKDKEGAGTDTQYF.

The chain recombines TRBV7-9 with TRBJ1-1; 7 bases match TRBD1. The CDR3 loop spans 15 amino acids. Germline V gene sequence: CDR1 SEHNR, CDR2 FQNEAQ (reference sequence). V trimming: 6 bases; J trimming: 0 bases; junction bases outside the gene matches: 7. The CDR3 DNA reads TGTGCCAGCAGATTGGCCAGGGGGGTGAACACTGAAGCTTTCTTT. Encoded protein: CASRLARGVNTEAFF.

The CDR3 sequence: CATSRGTSGLETQYF. The CDR3 DNA is TGTGCCACCAGCAGAGGGACTAGCGGATTAGAGACCCAGTACTTC. The V and J genes are TRBV15 and TRBJ2-5, with 10 bases matching TRBD2. The CDR3 sequence is 15 residues long. Trimming removed 1 base from V and 4 bases from J; junction bases left unmatched: 3. Germline V gene data show CDR1 as LNHNV and CDR2 as YYDKDF (reference sequence).

The rearrangement joins TRBV4-3 to TRBJ2-1; 12 nucleotides align to TRBD2. The V segment lost 0 bases and the J segment 3 bases; nucleotides outside the gene matches: 3. Germline assignment: CDR1 LGHNA and CDR2 YSLEER. CDR3 size: 17 residues. The CDR3 loop is CASSQEPSGRVYNEQFF. CDR3 in DNA: TGCGCCAGCAGCCAAGAGCCTAGCGGGAGGGTCTACAATGAGCAGTTCTTC.

The chain is built from TRBV10-1 and TRBJ2-2, with D perhaps TRBD1 (5 bases). CDR3 length: 14 residues. Germline CDR1 is WNHNN and CDR2 is SYGVQD (reference sequence). The V end was cut by 2 bases, the J end by 5 bases, with 9 bases between. The CDR3 nucleotides read TGCGCCAGCAGTGAGGGGGCTCGTACCGGGGAGCTGTTTTTT. Translating it yields CASSEGARTGELFF.

This clone was seen once. The chain recombines TRBV29-1 with TRBJ2-7, with 12 nucleotides matching TRBD2. V lost 6 bases, J lost 6 bases, and 6 bases stayed unmatched. The CDR3 loop spans 13 amino acids. Germline CDR1 is SQVTM and CDR2 is ANQGSEA. The CDR3 reads CSVSTSGRGEQYF. Here the CDR3 DNA reads TGCAGCGTGTCGACTAGCGGGAGAGGCGAGCAGTACTTC.

This clone has a handful of counts. The chain recombines TRBV7-2 with TRBJ1-1, with a weak D call TRBD1 (6 bases). V lost 1 base and J 1 base, leaving 16 bases between the germline ends. This CDR3 is built from 17 residues. The germline gives CDR1 SGHTA, CDR2 FQGNSA. CDR3 bases: TGTGCCAGCAGCTTAGATGGGGGGGGCGCAGGGAACACTGAAGCTTTCTTT. This codes for CASSLDGGGAGNTEAFF. Combining the CDR3 with reference TRBV7-2 and TRBJ1-1 gives the whole variable domain GAGVSQSPSNKVTEKGKDVELRCDPISGHTALYWYRQSLGQGLEFLIYFQGNSAPDKSGLPSDRFSAERTGGSVSTLTIQRTQQEDSAVYLCASSLDGGGAGNTEAFFGQGTRLTVV.

This clone is a singleton in its sample. A much larger clone sits a single nucleotide away, making a read error possible. The same CDR3 also results from other DNA sequences found in this sample. V gene TRBV7-3 combines with J gene TRBJ1-2, with D perhaps TRBD1 (6 bases). V lost 5 bases to trimming and J lost 2 bases, with 9 bases between them. CDR1 and CDR2 from the germline V gene are SGHTA and FQGTGA. The CDR3 runs to 13 residues. Here the CDR3 DNA reads TGTGCCAGCAGCCCGGACAGAAACTATGGCTACACCTTC. It yields the protein CASSPDRNYGYTF. Together with reference TRBV7-3 and TRBJ1-2, the CDR3 gives the full variable domain: GAGVSQTPSNKVTEKGKYVELRCDPISGHTALYWYRQSLGQGPEFLIYFQGTGAADDSGLPNDRFFAVRPEGSVSTLKIQRTERGDSAVYLCASSPDRNYGYTFGSGTRLTVV.

The chain joins TRBV6-5 to TRBJ2-4; 8 bases align to TRBD1. The CDR3 is 15 residues long. Germline trimming cut 4 bases from V and 2 bases from J; bases unmatched to any gene: 4. Germline V CDR1 and CDR2: MNHEY, SVGAGI. As DNA, the CDR3 is TGTGCCAGCAGTTCGACAGGGGCTTCCAAAAACATTCAGTACTTC. Amino acids: CASSSTGASKNIQYF.

Regarding this clone: A read error is the likely source, as a far larger clone sits one nucleotide away. Other DNA sequences in this sample translate to the same CDR3. This chain uses TRBV4-3 with TRBJ1-4; 10 bases align to TRBD1. Germline lookup yields CDR1 LGHNA and CDR2 YSLEER. This CDR3 has 16 residues. The CDR3 loop is CASSQDLGTGAEKLFF. For the CDR3, the DNA is TGCGCCAGCAGCCAAGATCTTGGGACAGGGGCCGAAAAACTGTTCTTT.

The chain combines TRBV10-3 with TRBJ1-4; TRBD1 matches at 11 bases. After removal of 8 bases from V and 1 base from J, the junction contained 9 bases not matched to a gene. Germline V gene lookup returns CDR1 ENHRY and CDR2 SYGVKD. This CDR3 is built from 17 residues. CDR3 nucleotides: TGTGCCATCCGAAGCGGGACAGGGGGGGGAACTAATGAAAAACTGTTTTTT. It translates to CAIRSGTGGGTNEKLFF.

The chain combines TRBV28 with TRBJ1-2, with unresolved D. The CDR3 contains 14 residues. CDR1 is MDHEN, CDR2 SYDVKM, per germline. V gave up 10 bases and J gave up 6 bases, with 21 bases separating them. The DNA of the CDR3 is TGTGCCACCTCGTTAGCAGATCTTGCTAATGGCTACACCTTC. It specifies CATSLADLANGYTF.

V and J are TRBV7-2 and TRBJ2-2; D is ambiguous. The CDR3 spans 13 residues. In germline, CDR1 is SGHTA, CDR2 FQGNSA. The V gene lost 5 bases and the J gene lost 5 bases, with 9 bases spanning the gap. CDR3 amino acids: CASSVRRTGELFF. CDR3 coding DNA: TGTGCCAGCAGCGTTCGGCGGACCGGGGAGCTGTTTTTT.

This chain uses TRBV4-1 with TRBJ2-7; TRBD2 agrees at 11 bases. The V and J ends lost 2 bases and 5 bases, in that order; junction bases with no gene match: 5. Germline V gene sequence: CDR1 MGHRA, CDR2 YSYEKL. CDR3 length: 15 residues. The CDR3 loop reads CASSQHGTSGDEQYF. Here the CDR3 DNA reads TGCGCCAGCAGCCAACATGGGACTAGCGGCGACGAGCAGTACTTC.

This chain connects TRBV4-1 to TRBJ2-7; 9 nucleotides agree with TRBD1. Germline loops: CDR1 MGHRA, CDR2 YSYEKL. The V segment lost 1 base and the J segment 7 bases; nucleotides outside the gene matches: 8. This CDR3 spans 15 amino acids. The CDR3 bases are TGCGCCAGCAGCCAAGCGGGGACAGGGCTGGGGGAGCAGTACTTC. Protein: CASSQAGTGLGEQYF.

The CDR3 region is CAWSYRYEQYF. Here the CDR3 DNA reads TGTGCCTGGAGTTACCGTTACGAGCAGTACTTC. This chain joins TRBV30 and TRBJ2-7; no firm D call. In germline, CDR1 is GTSNPN, CDR2 SVGIG (reference sequence). The CDR3 has 11 amino acids. Trimming took off 2 bases at V and 4 bases at J, with 6 bases between the two ends.

This chain connects TRBV19 to TRBJ1-2; no reliable D call. The germline CDR1 and CDR2 sequences are LNHDA and SQIVND (reference sequence). V shed 6 bases and J shed 4 bases, with 15 bases lying between them. The CDR3 has 14 amino acids. CDR3 bases: TGTGCCAGTAGATCCAGCGGGTCGTTCTATGGCTACACCTTC. Amino acid sequence: CASRSSGSFYGYTF. Filled out from reference TRBV19 and TRBJ1-2, the complete variable domain reads DGGITQSPKYLFRKEGQNVTLSCEQNLNHDAMYWYRQDPGQGLRLIYYSQIVNDFQKGDIAEGYSVSREKKESFPLTVTSAQKNPTAFYLCASRSSGSFYGYTFGSGTRLTVV.

This clone is a singleton in its sample. The chain combines TRBV5-4 with TRBJ2-6; D possibly corresponds to TRBD1 (6 bases). CDR1 and CDR2 from the germline V gene are SGHNT and YYREEE (reference sequence). This CDR3 has 20 amino acids. Trimming pared 3 bases from V and 1 base from J, leaving 23 bases between. The CDR3 DNA reads TGTGCCAGCAGCTCCCGGGCAGGGGTTGATATTGGATCTGGGGCCAACGTCCTGACTTTC. This encodes CASSSRAGVDIGSGANVLTF.

This clone was detected many times. The same CDR3 also results from other DNA sequences found in this sample. J is TRBJ2-7 and V is TRBV28; D unresolved. This CDR3 region has 11 residues. The ends were cut back, 4 bases at V and 9 bases at J, with 10 bases in the middle. Per the germline V gene, CDR1 is MDHEN and CDR2 is SYDVKM. CDR3 region: CASSSASAQYF. Written as DNA, the CDR3 is TGTGCCAGCAGTTCTGCCTCGGCGCAGTACTTC.

The chain carries TRBV5-1 and TRBJ2-3, with TRBD1 matching over 7 bases. V was pared by 0 bases and J by 3 bases, with 7 bases of the junction left unmatched. The CDR3 is made up of 16 amino acids. The V gene's germline CDR1 is SGHRS and CDR2 YFSETQ. The CDR3 protein is CASSLVTGSETDTQYF. The CDR3 DNA follows: TGCGCCAGCAGCTTGGTGACAGGGTCGGAGACAGATACGCAGTATTTT.

The CDR3 is CASRATGSYNEQFF. The DNA for the CDR3 is TGTGCCAGCAGAGCTACAGGGTCCTACAATGAGCAGTTCTTC. V gene TRBV28 combines with J gene TRBJ2-1; the D gene is possibly TRBD1 (6 bases). Germline V lookup: CDR1 MDHEN, CDR2 SYDVKM. V lost 6 bases to trimming and J lost 1 base, with 10 bases between them. The CDR3 is 14 residues long.

This clone was picked up many times. The chain employs TRBV19 and TRBJ2-7; 7 bases fit TRBD2. After removal of 4 bases from V and 3 bases from J, the junction contained 6 bases not matched to a gene. Per the germline V gene, CDR1 is LNHDA and CDR2 is SQIVND (reference sequence). This CDR3 contains 14 residues. CDR3 region: CASSREGRFYEQYF. The CDR3, as DNA: TGTGCCAGTAGTAGGGAGGGCAGGTTCTACGAGCAGTACTTC.

The rearrangement joins TRBV7-6 to TRBJ1-2, with TRBD1 identical over 7 bases. Germline loops: CDR1 SGHVS, CDR2 FNYEAQ. V lost 0 bases and J lost 4; bases outside the gene matches: 5. CDR3 length: 15 residues. The CDR3 bases are TGTGCCAGCAGCTTAGCGACAGGGTTTAGCTATGGCTACACCTTC. Translation: CASSLATGFSYGYTF.

V usage is TRBV20-1 and J usage is TRBJ2-4; D not resolved. Germline V gene data show CDR1 as DFQATT and CDR2 as SNEGSKA (reference sequence). Trimming cost V 7 bases and J 11 bases, with 15 bases left between them. There are 11 residues in the CDR3. Written as DNA, the CDR3 is TGCAGTGTCCAAGTTGTGAACGTTCAGTACTTC. Translating gives CSVQVVNVQYF.

The sample holds one count of this clone. The chain carries TRBV7-8 and TRBJ1-5; TRBD1 agrees at 8 bases. This CDR3 is 16 amino acids long. The germline CDR1 and CDR2 sequences are SGHVS and FQNEAQ. With V trimmed by 1 base and J by 0 bases, 2 bases remained unmatched. Here the CDR3 reads CASSLGTGLSNQPQHF. The DNA for the CDR3 is TGTGCCAGCAGCTTAGGGACAGGGCTTAGCAATCAGCCCCAGCATTTT.

This chain links TRBV19 with TRBJ1-5, with no clear D. CDR3 length: 14 residues. Germline assignment: CDR1 LNHDA and CDR2 SQIVND (reference sequence). With 5 bases removed from V and 7 bases from J, the gap between germline ends came to 15 bases. The CDR3 spells CASSLQDWEQPQHF. CDR3 nucleotide sequence: TGTGCCAGTAGTCTTCAGGATTGGGAACAGCCCCAGCATTTT.

This clone showed up just once. The chain uses TRBV28 and TRBJ2-3, with D maybe TRBD1 (6 bases). Germline values: CDR1 MDHEN, CDR2 SYDVKM. V dropped 5 bases and J dropped 0 bases, with 15 bases sitting between them. The CDR3 is 16 amino acids. The CDR3 bases are TGTGCCAGCAGTCCCGGGACACAAACTAGCACAGATACGCAGTATTTT. This gives the protein CASSPGTQTSTDTQYF. The full variable domain, in which reference TRBV28 and TRBJ2-3 provide the parts outside the CDR3, is DVKVTQSSRYLVKRTGEKVFLECVQDMDHENMFWYRQDPGLGLRLIYFSYDVKMKEKGDIPEGYSVSREKKERFSLILESASTNQTSMYLCASSPGTQTSTDTQYFGPGTRLTVL.

The chain combines TRBV7-9 with TRBJ1-1; D is unresolved. The CDR3 runs 15 residues. Trimming left V 0 bases short and J 1 base short, with 9 bases between. Germline CDR1 and CDR2: SEHNR and FQNEAQ (reference sequence). CDR3 sequence (DNA): TGTGCCAGCAGCTTAGCTGGGTGGGGGAACACTGAAGCTTTCTTT. The encoded protein is CASSLAGWGNTEAFF.

Many counts were recorded for this clone. The rearrangement joins TRBV5-1 to TRBJ2-1, with D possibly being TRBD2 (6 bases). The CDR3 spans 12 residues. The V and J ends lost 0 bases and 12 bases respectively, with 10 bases between them. Germline-derived CDR1 and CDR2 are SGHRS and YFSETQ. The CDR3 is CASSLERLGQFF. The CDR3 bases are TGCGCCAGCAGCTTGGAACGACTAGGGCAGTTCTTC.

Only one count was recorded for this clone. A much larger clone differs from this one at a single base, so this may be a read error. The chain carries TRBV28 and TRBJ2-6; D is undetermined. This CDR3 contains 14 residues. Germline lookup yields CDR1 MDHEN and CDR2 SYDVKM. Trimming removed 6 bases from V and 0 bases from J, with 6 bases in between. The CDR3 nucleotides read TGTGCCAGCAGCGGGCCCTCTGGGGCCAACGTCCTGACTTTC. This sequence encodes CASSGPSGANVLTF.